Described below is a single T cell receptor beta chain sequence and its context. Trimming took 4 bases from V and 3 from J, leaving 12 bases between them. CDR3 length: 13 amino acids. Germline lookup yields CDR1 SQVTM and CDR2 ANQGSEA. Per the authors' pipeline: Quantification of nucleated cells was approximated via reference gene primer amplification. Profiling relied on immunoSEQ multiplex PCR, and the TCRdb table lists in-frame clones only, not all of them. That table furnishes V, J and clone size, whereas the DNA furnished D and trimming. The profile covers roughly 230,000 clones, with about 83% appearing a single time and approximately 7% taken by the ten largest. The sample originates from a study of blood T cell repertoires in COVID-19. Study-level information: COVID-19 samples collected from the United States, Italy and Spain covered acute and convalescent phases. The analysed material was cDNA or gDNA that came from T cells, B-cell-depleted T cells, or PBMCs.

The chain uses TRBV29-1 and TRBJ1-1, with D hard to call. The TCR originated in a woman aged 45-65 years with acute or convalescent COVID-19. Sequenced sample: peripheral blood. The CDR3 loop is CSVVITRDTEAFF. As DNA, the CDR3 is TGCAGCGTTGTGATCACCCGGGACACTGAAGCTTTCTTT.